Each of the 16 T cell receptor beta chains below was sequenced from the same sample in a study of T cell responses to AZD1222 COVID-19 vaccine. Repertoires were generated with immunoSEQ multiplex PCR, while TCRdb's copy carries only in-frame clones and drops some. Among around 120,000 clones, roughly 90% were seen once, and the ten largest hold around 0.96%. The sequences come from peripheral blood, collected on day 0 of AZD1222 vaccination. All receptors derive from an adult in good health.

The genes are TRBV5-1 and TRBJ2-6, with D possibly TRBD2 on 6 matching bases. Germline V lookup: CDR1 SGHRS, CDR2 YFSETQ. The CDR3 extends over 14 amino acids. V lost 4 bases, J lost 7 bases, and 12 bases lay in between. As DNA, the CDR3 is TGCGCCAGCAGCGGACCGGGAGACGCCAACGTCCTGACTTTC. Protein: CASSGPGDANVLTF.

The gene calls are TRBV11-2 and TRBJ2-5; possibly TRBD1 for D (5 bases). There are 14 residues in the CDR3. V was cut by 5 bases and J by 4 bases, with 14 bases left in between. CDR1 is SGHAT, CDR2 FQNNGV, per germline. The CDR3 DNA follows: TGTGCCAGCAGCAATGGGCAGGGAAGAGAGACCCAGTACTTC. Its protein is CASSNGQGRETQYF.

The chain carries TRBV10-3 and TRBJ1-4; D is unresolved. The germline gives CDR1 ENHRY, CDR2 SYGVKD. The CDR3 is 15 amino acids. Trimming cost V 3 bases and J 7 bases, with 15 bases left between them. CDR3 amino acids: CAISDHPRGREKLFF. The CDR3 DNA reads TGTGCCATCAGTGACCATCCCCGGGGTCGTGAAAAACTGTTTTTT.

The chain is built from TRBV5-6 and TRBJ2-7; TRBD1 agrees at 9 bases. Germline CDR1 reads SGHDT; CDR2 reads YYEEEE. This CDR3 has 15 amino acids. With V trimmed by 4 bases and J by 6 bases, 11 bases remained unmatched. CDR3 sequence reads: CASSDRDRAWAEQYF. CDR3 coding DNA: TGTGCCAGCAGCGACCGGGACAGGGCCTGGGCCGAGCAGTACTTC.

The chain couples TRBV29-1 to TRBJ1-1; tentative D call: TRBD1 (5 bases). CDR3 length: 13 amino acids. From germline, CDR1 is SQVTM and CDR2 ANQGSEA. V gave up 4 bases and J gave up 1 base, with 10 bases separating them. CDR3: CSVAEGTNTEAFF. CDR3 DNA: TGCAGCGTTGCCGAGGGGACGAACACTGAAGCTTTCTTT. Full variable domain (outside the CDR3, taken from reference TRBV29-1 and TRBJ1-1): SAVISQKPSRDICQRGTSLTIQCQVDSQVTMMFWYRQQPGQSLTLIATANQGSEATYESGFVIDKFPISRPNLTFSTLTVSNMSPEDSSIYLCSVAEGTNTEAFFGQGTRLTVV.

The chain uses TRBV27 and TRBJ2-2; TRBD2 matches at 14 bases. CDR3 length: 20 residues. Germline trimming cut 2 bases from V and 6 bases from J; bases unmatched to any gene: 14. Germline CDR1 and CDR2: MNHEY and SMNVEV (reference sequence). The CDR3 DNA reads TGTGCCAGCAGTTTAGTCTCCCGGACTAGCGGGAGGTCTGGTCCCGGGGAGCTGTTTTTT. This encodes CASSLVSRTSGRSGPGELFF.

V gene TRBV19 combines with J gene TRBJ2-4; no firm D call. The CDR3 covers 14 residues. Germline-derived CDR1 and CDR2 are LNHDA and SQIVND (reference sequence). V shed 3 bases and J shed 9 bases, with 15 bases lying between them. The CDR3, as DNA: TGTGCCAGTAGTATTCAGGTGGCACCTGCCATTCAGTACTTC. It codes for CASSIQVAPAIQYF.

This clone showed up just once. The CDR3 nucleotides are TGTGCCAGCAGTTTATGGCCGAGCTACAATGAGCAGTTCTTC. It codes for CASSLWPSYNEQFF. The chain has TRBV27 and TRBJ2-1; the D is unclear. V was pared by 1 base and J by 3 bases, with 7 bases between. Germline V gene sequence: CDR1 MNHEY, CDR2 SMNVEV (reference sequence). This CDR3 has 14 residues.

The V call is TRBV11-3, the J call TRBJ2-7; a weak D match, TRBD1 (5 bases). Germline CDR1 and CDR2: SGHNT and YENEEA. The CDR3 contains 13 residues. V shed 2 bases and J shed 4 bases, with 9 bases lying between them. Written as DNA, the CDR3 is TGTGCCAGCAGCTTATACTCAGGGTACGAGCAGTACTTC. Protein sequence: CASSLYSGYEQYF.

The chain recombines TRBV3-1 (or the pseudogene TRBV3-2) with TRBJ2-7; D remains ambiguous. Per the germline V gene, CDR1 is LGHDT and CDR2 is YNNKEL (reference sequence). Trimming cost V 2 bases and J 6 bases, with 5 bases left between them. CDR3 length: 11 residues. The CDR3 loop reads CASSQLSEQYF. The DNA of the CDR3 is TGTGCCAGCAGCCAATTATCCGAGCAGTACTTC.

The gene calls are TRBV30 and TRBJ1-4; 7 nucleotides align to TRBD1. Germline CDR1 reads GTSNPN; CDR2 reads SVGIG (reference sequence). The CDR3 extends over 13 amino acids. V gave up 4 bases and J gave up 5 bases; unmatched junction bases: 4. The CDR3 is CAWTGQTNEKLFF. In DNA form, the CDR3 reads TGTGCCTGGACGGGACAGACAAATGAAAAACTGTTTTTT.

The CDR3 sequence: CASSLDRELDEQFF. The DNA of the CDR3 is TGCGCCAGCAGCCTAGACAGGGAATTGGATGAGCAGTTCTTC. V usage is TRBV5-1 and J usage is TRBJ2-1, with 7 bases fitting TRBD1. Per germline, CDR1 SGHRS and CDR2 YFSETQ. This CDR3 spans 14 amino acids. J lost 8 bases, V lost 4 bases, and 9 bases had no gene match.

Concerning this clone: Its ends do not fully match the called genes, so a read error is possible. The chain joins TRBV5-6 to TRBJ2-5; 7 bases agree with TRBD2. This CDR3 has 12 amino acids. Germline V gene lookup returns CDR1 SGHDT and CDR2 YYEEEE. CDR3 DNA: TGTGCCCGCAGATGGGGGGGGGAGACCCAGTACTTC. Its protein product is CARRWGGETQYF.

The genes are TRBV5-4 and TRBJ2-3; D may be TRBD2 (6 bases). V lost 1 base and J lost 3, with 12 bases in between. This CDR3 spans 15 amino acids. The germline V gene has CDR1 SGHNT and CDR2 YYREEE (reference sequence). CDR3 DNA: TGTGCCAGCAGCTTGTCTATCGGGGGAACAGATACGCAGTATTTT. Residues: CASSLSIGGTDTQYF.

This rearrangement joins TRBV4-2 to TRBJ1-5, with D hard to call. V gave up 0 bases and J gave up 1 base, with 1 base separating them. The CDR3 extends over 13 amino acids. CDR1 and CDR2 (germline): LGHNA, YNFKEQ. Here the CDR3 DNA reads TGTGCCAGCAGCCAAGAGAGCAATCAGCCCCAGCATTTT. As protein: CASSQESNQPQHF.

The rearrangement joins TRBV19 to TRBJ1-2, with D tentatively TRBD1 (6 bases). Germline CDR1 and CDR2: LNHDA and SQIVND (reference sequence). This CDR3 comprises 13 residues. Trimming left V 4 bases short and J 2 bases short, with 8 bases between. The CDR3 DNA sequence: TGTGCCAGTAGTACAGGGGCAAACTATGGCTACACCTTC. Translated, it gives CASSTGANYGYTF.